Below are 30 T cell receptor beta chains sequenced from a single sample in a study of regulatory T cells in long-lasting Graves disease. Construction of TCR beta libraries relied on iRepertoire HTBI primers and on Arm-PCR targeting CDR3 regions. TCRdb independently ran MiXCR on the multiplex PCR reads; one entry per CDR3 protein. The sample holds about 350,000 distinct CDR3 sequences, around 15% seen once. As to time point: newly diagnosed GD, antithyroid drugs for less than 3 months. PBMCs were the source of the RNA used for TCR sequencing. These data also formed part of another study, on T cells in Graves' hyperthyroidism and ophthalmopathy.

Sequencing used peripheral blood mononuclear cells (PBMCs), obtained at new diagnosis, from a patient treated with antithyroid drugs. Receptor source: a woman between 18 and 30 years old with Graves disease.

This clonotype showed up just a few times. CDR3 sequence (DNA): TGTGCCAGCAGCTTAGAATCTGCCGGGTCGAGCACAGATACGCAGTATTTT. Its translation is CASSLESAGSSTDTQYF. The chain has TRBV7-6 and TRBJ2-3; no clear D. This CDR3 is built from 17 residues. V lost 1 base and J lost 0, with 14 bases in between. CDR1 and CDR2 (germline): SGHVS, FNYEAQ.

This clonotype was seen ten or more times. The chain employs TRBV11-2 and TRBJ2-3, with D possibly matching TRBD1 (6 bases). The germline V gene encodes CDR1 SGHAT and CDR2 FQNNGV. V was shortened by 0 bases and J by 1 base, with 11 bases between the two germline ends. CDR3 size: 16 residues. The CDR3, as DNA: TGTGCCAGCAGCTTAGATTTGACAGGCCGCACAGATACGCAGTATTTT. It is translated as CASSLDLTGRTDTQYF. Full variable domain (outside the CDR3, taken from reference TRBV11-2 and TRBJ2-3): EAGVAQSPRYKIIEKRQSVAFWCNPISGHATLYWYQQILGQGPKLLIQFQNNGVVDDSQLPKDRFSAERLKGVDSTLKIQPAKLEDSAVYLCASSLDLTGRTDTQYFGPGTRLTVL.

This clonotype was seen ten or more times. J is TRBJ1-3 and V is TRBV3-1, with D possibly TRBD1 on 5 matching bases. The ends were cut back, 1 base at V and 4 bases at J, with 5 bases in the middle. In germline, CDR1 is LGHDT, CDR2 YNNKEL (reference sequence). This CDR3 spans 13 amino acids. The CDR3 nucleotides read TGTGCCAGCAGCCAAGGGGGCGGAAACACCATATATTTT. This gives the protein CASSQGGGNTIYF.

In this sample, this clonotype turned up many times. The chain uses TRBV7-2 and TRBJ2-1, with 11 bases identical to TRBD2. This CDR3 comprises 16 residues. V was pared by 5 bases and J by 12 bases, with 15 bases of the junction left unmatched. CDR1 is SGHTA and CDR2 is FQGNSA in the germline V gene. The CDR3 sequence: CASSRRGSGGAIRQFF. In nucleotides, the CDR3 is TGTGCCAGCAGCCGAAGGGGTAGCGGGGGGGCAATACGGCAGTTCTTC.

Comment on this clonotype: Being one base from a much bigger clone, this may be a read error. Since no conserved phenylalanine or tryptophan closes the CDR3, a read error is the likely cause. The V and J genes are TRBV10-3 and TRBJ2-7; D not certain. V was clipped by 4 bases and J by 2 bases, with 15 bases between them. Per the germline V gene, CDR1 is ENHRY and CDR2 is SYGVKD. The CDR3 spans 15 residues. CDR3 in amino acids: CAISGGRGSTYEQYS. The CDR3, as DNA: TGTGCCATCAGTGGTGGTCGTGGCAGCACCTACGAGCAGTACTCC.

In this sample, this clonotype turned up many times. DNA for the CDR3: TGTGCCAGCACGGTAGCGGGGGTGGACACCGGGGAGCTGTTTTTT. Its translation: CASTVAGVDTGELFF. The chain joins TRBV6-1 to TRBJ2-2; 9 bases align to TRBD2. J was trimmed by 3 bases and V by 7 bases; bases with no gene match: 6. The length of the CDR3 is 15 residues. In germline, CDR1 is MNHNS, CDR2 SASEGT.

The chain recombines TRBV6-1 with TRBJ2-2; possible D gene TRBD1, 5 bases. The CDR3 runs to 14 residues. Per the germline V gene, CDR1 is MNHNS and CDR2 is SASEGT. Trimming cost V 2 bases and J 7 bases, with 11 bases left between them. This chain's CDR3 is CASSELGVDGELFF. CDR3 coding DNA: TGTGCCAGCAGTGAACTAGGGGTCGACGGGGAGCTGTTTTTT.

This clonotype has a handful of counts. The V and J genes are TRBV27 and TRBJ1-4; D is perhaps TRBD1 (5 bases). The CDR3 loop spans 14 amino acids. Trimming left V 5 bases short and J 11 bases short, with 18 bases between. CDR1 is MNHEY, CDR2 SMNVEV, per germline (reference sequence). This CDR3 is CASSNQEGVEKLFF. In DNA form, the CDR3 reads TGTGCCAGCAGTAACCAGGAAGGGGTTGAGAAACTGTTTTTT.

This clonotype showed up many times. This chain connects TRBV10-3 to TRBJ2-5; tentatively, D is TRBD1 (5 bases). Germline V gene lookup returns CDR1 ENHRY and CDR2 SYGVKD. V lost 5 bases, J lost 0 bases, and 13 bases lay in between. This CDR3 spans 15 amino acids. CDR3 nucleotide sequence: TGTGCCATCAGTTCCACAGGCCGGTACCAAGAGACCCAGTACTTC. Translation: CAISSTGRYQETQYF.

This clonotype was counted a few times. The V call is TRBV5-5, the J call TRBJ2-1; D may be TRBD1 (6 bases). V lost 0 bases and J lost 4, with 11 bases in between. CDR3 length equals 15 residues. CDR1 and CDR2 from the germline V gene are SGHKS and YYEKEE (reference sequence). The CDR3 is CASSLEPTGYNEQFF. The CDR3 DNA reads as TGTGCCAGCAGCTTGGAACCGACAGGTTACAATGAGCAGTTCTTC.

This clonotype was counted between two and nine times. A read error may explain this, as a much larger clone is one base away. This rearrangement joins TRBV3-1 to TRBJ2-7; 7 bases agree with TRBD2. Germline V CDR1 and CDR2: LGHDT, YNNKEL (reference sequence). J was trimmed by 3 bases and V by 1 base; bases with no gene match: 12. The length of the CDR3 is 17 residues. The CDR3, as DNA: TGTGCCAGCAGCCAAGTTCCTGTTATTTCGGGGGGCTACGAGCAGTACTTC. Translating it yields CASSQVPVISGGYEQYF.

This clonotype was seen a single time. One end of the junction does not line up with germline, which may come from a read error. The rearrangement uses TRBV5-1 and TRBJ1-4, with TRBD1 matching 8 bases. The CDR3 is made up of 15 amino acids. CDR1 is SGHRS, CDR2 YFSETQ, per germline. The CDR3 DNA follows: TGTGCCAGCAGTTTGTCCGGGACAGGCCGTGAAAAACTGTTTTTT. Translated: CASSLSGTGREKLFF.

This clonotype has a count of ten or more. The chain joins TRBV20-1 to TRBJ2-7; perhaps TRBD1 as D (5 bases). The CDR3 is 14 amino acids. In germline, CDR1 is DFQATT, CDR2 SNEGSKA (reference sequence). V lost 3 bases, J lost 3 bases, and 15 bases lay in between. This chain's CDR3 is CSARTPGSLYEQYF. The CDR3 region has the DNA TGCAGTGCTAGGACCCCAGGGTCACTCTACGAGCAGTACTTC.

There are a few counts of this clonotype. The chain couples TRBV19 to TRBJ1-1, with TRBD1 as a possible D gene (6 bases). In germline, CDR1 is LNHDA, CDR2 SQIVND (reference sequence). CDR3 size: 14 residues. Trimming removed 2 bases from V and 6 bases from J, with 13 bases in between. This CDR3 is CASSIHRGRPEAFF. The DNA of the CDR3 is TGTGCCAGTAGTATACATCGGGGGCGGCCTGAAGCTTTCTTT. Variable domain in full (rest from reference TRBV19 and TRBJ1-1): DGGITQSPKYLFRKEGQNVTLSCEQNLNHDAMYWYRQDPGQGLRLIYYSQIVNDFQKGDIAEGYSVSREKKESFPLTVTSAQKNPTAFYLCASSIHRGRPEAFFGQGTRLTVV.

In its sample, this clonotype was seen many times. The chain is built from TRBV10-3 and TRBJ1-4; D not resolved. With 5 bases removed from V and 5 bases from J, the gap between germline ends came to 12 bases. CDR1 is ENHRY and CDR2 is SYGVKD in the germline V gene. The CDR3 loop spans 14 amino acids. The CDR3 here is CAISSENVNEKLFF. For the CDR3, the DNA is TGTGCCATCAGTTCAGAGAACGTCAATGAAAAACTGTTTTTT.

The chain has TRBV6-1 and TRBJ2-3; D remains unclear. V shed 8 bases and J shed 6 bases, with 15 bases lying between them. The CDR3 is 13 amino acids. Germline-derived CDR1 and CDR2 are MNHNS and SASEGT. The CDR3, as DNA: TGTGCCAGCGCAGAAATCCTGGGCGATACGCAGTATTTT. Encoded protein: CASAEILGDTQYF.

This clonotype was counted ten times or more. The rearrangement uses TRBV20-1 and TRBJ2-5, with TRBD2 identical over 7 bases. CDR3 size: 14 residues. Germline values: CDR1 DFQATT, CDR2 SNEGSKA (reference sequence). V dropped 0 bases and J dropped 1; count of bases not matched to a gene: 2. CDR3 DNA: TGCAGTGCTAGAGAGGGGGGGGGCCAAGAGACCCAGTACTTC. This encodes CSAREGGGQETQYF.

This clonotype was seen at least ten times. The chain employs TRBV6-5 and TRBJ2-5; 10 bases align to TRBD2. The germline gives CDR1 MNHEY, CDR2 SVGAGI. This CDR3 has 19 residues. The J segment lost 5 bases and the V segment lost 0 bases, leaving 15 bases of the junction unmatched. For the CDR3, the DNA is TGTGCCAGCAGTTACTCTGGGTGGGCTAGCGGGGGCGCGTTGGAGACCCAGTACTTC. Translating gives CASSYSGWASGGALETQYF.

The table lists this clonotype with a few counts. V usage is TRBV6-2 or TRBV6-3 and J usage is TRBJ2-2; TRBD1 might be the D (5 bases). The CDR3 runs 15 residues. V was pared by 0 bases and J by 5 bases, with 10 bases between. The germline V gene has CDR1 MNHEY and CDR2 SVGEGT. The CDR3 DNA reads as TGTGCCAGCAGTTACTCGTTTCAGGGTACCGGGGAGCTGTTTTTT. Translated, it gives CASSYSFQGTGELFF.

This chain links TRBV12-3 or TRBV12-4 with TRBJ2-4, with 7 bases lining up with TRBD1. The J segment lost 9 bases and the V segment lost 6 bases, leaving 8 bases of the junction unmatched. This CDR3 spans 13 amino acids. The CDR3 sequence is CASRATGISIQYF. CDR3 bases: TGTGCCAGCAGGGCGACAGGGATAAGCATTCAGTACTTC.

The DNA for the CDR3 is TGTGCCAGCAGTTCCGGGACAGGGGGACGGACCCAGTACTTC. Translated: CASSSGTGGRTQYF. This chain connects TRBV27 to TRBJ2-5; 11 positions agree with TRBD1. The V and J ends lost 4 bases and 7 bases, in that order; junction bases with no gene match: 5. The CDR3 is 14 residues long. Germline V gene lookup returns CDR1 MNHEY and CDR2 SMNVEV (reference sequence).

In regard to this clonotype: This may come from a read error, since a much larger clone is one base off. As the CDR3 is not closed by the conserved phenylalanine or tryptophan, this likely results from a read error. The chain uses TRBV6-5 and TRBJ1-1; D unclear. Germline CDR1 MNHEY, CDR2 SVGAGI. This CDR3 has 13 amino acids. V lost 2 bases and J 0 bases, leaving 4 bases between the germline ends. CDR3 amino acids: CASSYIMNTEAFL. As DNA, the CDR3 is TGTGCCAGCAGTTACATAATGAACACTGAAGCTTTCCTT.

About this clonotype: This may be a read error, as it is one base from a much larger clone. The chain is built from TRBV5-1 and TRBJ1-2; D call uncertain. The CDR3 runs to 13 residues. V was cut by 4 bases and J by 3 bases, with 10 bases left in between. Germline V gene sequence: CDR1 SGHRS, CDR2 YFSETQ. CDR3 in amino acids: CASSEGQDYGYTF. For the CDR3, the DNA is TGCGCCAGCAGCGAGGGCCAGGACTATGGCTACACCTTC. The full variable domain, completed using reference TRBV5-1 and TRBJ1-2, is KAGVTQTPRYLIKTRGQQVTLSCSPISGHRSVSWYQQTPGQGLQFLFEYFSETQRNKGNFPGRFSGRQFSNSRSEMNVSTLELGDSALYLCASSEGQDYGYTFGSGTRLTVV.

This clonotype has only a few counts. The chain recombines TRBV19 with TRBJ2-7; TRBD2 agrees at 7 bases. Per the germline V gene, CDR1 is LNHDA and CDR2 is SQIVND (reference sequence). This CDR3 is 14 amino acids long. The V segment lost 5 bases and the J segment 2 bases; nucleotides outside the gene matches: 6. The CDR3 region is CASSGEGPTYEQYF. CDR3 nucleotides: TGTGCCAGTAGTGGGGAGGGGCCAACCTACGAGCAGTACTTC.

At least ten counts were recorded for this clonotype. This chain's CDR3 is CSASPGQGTYNEQFF. The CDR3 bases are TGCAGTGCTAGCCCGGGACAGGGAACCTACAATGAGCAGTTCTTC. V is TRBV20-1 and J is TRBJ2-1, with 9 bases matching TRBD1. CDR1 and CDR2 (germline): DFQATT, SNEGSKA (reference sequence). The CDR3 is 15 amino acids. V trimming: 3 bases; J trimming: 2 bases; junction bases outside the gene matches: 5.

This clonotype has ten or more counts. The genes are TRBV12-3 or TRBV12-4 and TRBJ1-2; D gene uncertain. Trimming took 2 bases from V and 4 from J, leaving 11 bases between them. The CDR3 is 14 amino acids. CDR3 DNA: TGTGCCAGCAGTTTACGAAGGCGGGTCTATGGCTACACCTTC. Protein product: CASSLRRRVYGYTF.

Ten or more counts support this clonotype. In DNA, the CDR3 is TGTGCCAGCAGTTACTCGGGAAGGGGGCGAACTGAAGCTTTCTTT. It codes for CASSYSGRGRTEAFF. V gene TRBV6-6 combines with J gene TRBJ1-1, with 7 bases fitting TRBD1. The CDR3 is 15 residues long. V was clipped by 0 bases and J by 5 bases; unmatched bases: 6. From germline, CDR1 is MNHNY and CDR2 SVGAGI (reference sequence).

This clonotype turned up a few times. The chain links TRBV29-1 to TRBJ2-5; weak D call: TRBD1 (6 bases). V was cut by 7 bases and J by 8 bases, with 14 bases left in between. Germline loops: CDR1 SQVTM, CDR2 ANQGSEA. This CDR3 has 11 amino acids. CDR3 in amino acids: CSADRFNTQYF. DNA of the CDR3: TGCAGCGCCGACAGGTTTAACACCCAGTACTTC.

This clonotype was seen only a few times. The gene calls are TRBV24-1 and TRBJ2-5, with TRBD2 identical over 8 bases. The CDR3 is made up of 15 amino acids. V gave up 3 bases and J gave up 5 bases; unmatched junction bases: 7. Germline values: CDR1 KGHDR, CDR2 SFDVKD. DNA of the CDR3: TGTGCCACCAGTGATGTGGGACTAGGGCGCGAGACCCAGTACTTC. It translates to CATSDVGLGRETQYF.

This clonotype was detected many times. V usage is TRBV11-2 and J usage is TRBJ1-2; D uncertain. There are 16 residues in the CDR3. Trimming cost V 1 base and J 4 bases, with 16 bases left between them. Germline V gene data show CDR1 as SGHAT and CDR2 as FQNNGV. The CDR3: CASSLGTGSLSYGYTF. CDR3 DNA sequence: TGTGCCAGCAGCTTAGGAACCGGGTCCCTAAGCTATGGCTACACCTTC.